Reported below is one T cell receptor beta chain. Its specificity is unknown. The sample is drawn from a study of T cells and Merkel cell carcinoma outcomes. Study findings and constraints: In Merkel cell carcinoma, repertoire and T-cell density reportedly predicted outcomes.

The germline V and J ends were trimmed by 3 bases and 1 base, with 9 bases remaining between them. Germline lookup yields CDR1 SQVTM and CDR2 ANQGSEA. This CDR3 is built from 13 residues. Only in-frame clones appear in the TCRdb table, and some are missing; sequencing was by immunoSEQ multiplex PCR. Of about 9,200 clones in the sample, roughly 84% were seen once. The chain couples TRBV29-1 to TRBJ1-2; D gene uncertain. This TCR was recovered from a human donor with Merkel cell carcinoma. Sequencing used tumor tissue from Merkel cell carcinoma. The CDR3 is CSVDLTDNYGYTF. DNA of the CDR3: TGCAGCGTTGATCTGACCGATAACTATGGCTACACCTTC. Together with reference TRBV29-1 and TRBJ1-2, the CDR3 gives the full variable domain: SAVISQKPSRDICQRGTSLTIQCQVDSQVTMMFWYRQQPGQSLTLIATANQGSEATYESGFVIDKFPISRPNLTFSTLTVSNMSPEDSSIYLCSVDLTDNYGYTFGSGTRLTVV.